The rows below give T cell receptor beta chains drawn from one sample of a study of regulatory T cells in long-lasting Graves disease. TCRdb ran MiXCR on the multiplex PCR reads and lists one entry per CDR3 protein. The sample has a few hundred thousand distinct CDR3 sequences; 15% to 20% are singletons. These data were likewise used in another study, on T cells in Graves' hyperthyroidism and ophthalmopathy.

The source was peripheral blood mononuclear cells (PBMCs), collected at new diagnosis, from a patient treated with antithyroid drugs. The receptor source for this set is a woman between 18 and 30 years old with Graves disease. CDR3s leave out the opening cysteine and the closing phenylalanine or tryptophan.

V gene: TRBV5-1; J gene: TRBJ2-3; CDR3 length: 10; CDR3 protein: ASSLNTDTQY
V gene: TRBV6-1; J gene: TRBJ1-2; CDR3 length: 11; CDR3 protein: ASSRDGGYGYT
V gene: TRBV15; J gene: TRBJ2-1; CDR3 length: 16; CDR3 protein: ATSRDRSSGSSYNEQF
V gene: TRBV15; J gene: TRBJ2-5; CDR3 length: 14; CDR3 protein: ATSRDGSGRASMEY
V gene: TRBV5-1; J gene: TRBJ2-3; CDR3 length: 14; CDR3 protein: ASSLDRGWGTDTQY
V gene: TRBV24-1; J gene: TRBJ2-5; CDR3 length: 14; CDR3 protein: ATSISGGVDRETQY
V gene: TRBV18; J gene: TRBJ2-7; CDR3 length: 13; CDR3 protein: ASSPGGQTKYEQY
V gene: TRBV30; J gene: TRBJ2-7; CDR3 length: 9; CDR3 protein: AWSERDEQY
V gene: TRBV11-2; J gene: TRBJ1-4; CDR3 length: 13; CDR3 protein: ASSRKTGLNEKLF
V gene: TRBV4-1; J gene: TRBJ2-5; CDR3 length: 14; CDR3 protein: ASSQEATGVDETQY
V gene: TRBV5-1; J gene: TRBJ2-7; CDR3 length: 14; CDR3 protein: ASSTAGGAGIYEQY
V gene: TRBV20-1; J gene: TRBJ2-1; CDR3 length: 11; CDR3 protein: SARSNSYNEQF
V gene: TRBV11-1; J gene: TRBJ1-2; CDR3 length: 13; CDR3 protein: ASSSEDRGVYGYT
V gene: TRBV6-2/TRBV6-3; J gene: TRBJ2-1; CDR3 length: 14; CDR3 protein: ASSYSLTGQDNEQF
V gene: TRBV27; J gene: TRBJ1-1; CDR3 length: 13; CDR3 protein: ASSLSSGENTEAF
V gene: TRBV11-3; J gene: TRBJ1-1; CDR3 length: 13; CDR3 protein: ASQRAGGYYTEAF
V gene: TRBV28; J gene: TRBJ1-5; CDR3 length: 9; CDR3 protein: ASSFEKAQH
V gene: TRBV9; J gene: TRBJ2-2; CDR3 length: 10; CDR3 protein: ASSTNTGELF
V gene: TRBV6-5; J gene: TRBJ2-3; CDR3 length: 16; CDR3 protein: ASSYSADREGSTDTQY
V gene: TRBV20-1; J gene: TRBJ2-7; CDR3 length: 10; CDR3 protein: SRMKTTYEQY
V gene: TRBV28; J gene: TRBJ1-5; CDR3 length: 11; CDR3 protein: ASSGVGNQPQH
V gene: TRBV4-1; J gene: TRBJ2-4; CDR3 length: 12; CDR3 protein: ASSQETGKNIQY
V gene: TRBV7-2; J gene: TRBJ2-7; CDR3 length: 13; CDR3 protein: ASSLVGSASYEQY
V gene: TRBV28; J gene: TRBJ2-1; CDR3 length: 12; CDR3 protein: ARSPGTSYNEQF
V gene: TRBV12-3/TRBV12-4; J gene: TRBJ1-2; CDR3 length: 11; CDR3 protein: ASSLNRYYGYT
V gene: TRBV11-2; J gene: TRBJ2-3; CDR3 length: 11; CDR3 protein: ASSLTGAHTQY
V gene: TRBV28; J gene: TRBJ2-2; CDR3 length: 12; CDR3 protein: ASMVRQNTGELF
V gene: TRBV15; J gene: TRBJ2-5; CDR3 length: 15; CDR3 protein: ATSRDLLAGGRETQY
V gene: TRBV4-1; J gene: TRBJ2-7; CDR3 length: 13; CDR3 protein: ASSPSGSGDYEQY
V gene: TRBV29-1; J gene: TRBJ2-1; CDR3 length: 12; CDR3 protein: SVGTRLTGNEQF
V gene: TRBV12-3/TRBV12-4; J gene: TRBJ1-1; CDR3 length: 14; CDR3 protein: ASTSGQGYRNTEAF
V gene: TRBV9; J gene: TRBJ2-7; CDR3 length: 15; CDR3 protein: ASSAMGRASGSDEQY
V gene: TRBV3-1; J gene: TRBJ2-7; CDR3 length: 11; CDR3 protein: ASSQEFVHEQY
V gene: TRBV2; J gene: TRBJ2-1; CDR3 length: 14; CDR3 protein: ASSVGLAGGDNEQF
V gene: TRBV4-2; J gene: TRBJ2-5; CDR3 length: 17; CDR3 protein: ASSYFRGAGPDKEETQY
V gene: TRBV12-3/TRBV12-4; J gene: TRBJ1-2; CDR3 length: 14; CDR3 protein: ASKRTGTSQNYGYT
V gene: TRBV27; J gene: TRBJ2-2; CDR3 length: 13; CDR3 protein: ASSPLGSPTGELF
V gene: TRBV15; J gene: TRBJ2-3; CDR3 length: 13; CDR3 protein: ATSPGTTHTDTQY
V gene: TRBV28; J gene: TRBJ2-1; CDR3 length: 9; CDR3 protein: ASILRHEQF
V gene: TRBV7-2; J gene: TRBJ2-5; CDR3 length: 12; CDR3 protein: ASSLSQGLETQY
V gene: TRBV19; J gene: TRBJ2-1; CDR3 length: 13; CDR3 protein: ASKMTGSSYNEQF
V gene: TRBV20-1; J gene: TRBJ1-3; CDR3 length: 10; CDR3 protein: SAAPAGNTIY
V gene: TRBV11-2; J gene: TRBJ2-2; CDR3 length: 14; CDR3 protein: ASSLIAGENTGELF
V gene: TRBV7-2; J gene: TRBJ2-7; CDR3 length: 14; CDR3 protein: ASSLMDLREVDEQY
V gene: TRBV5-6; J gene: TRBJ2-2; CDR3 length: 14; CDR3 protein: ASSWWDSANTGELF
V gene: TRBV7-9; J gene: TRBJ2-3; CDR3 length: 14; CDR3 protein: ASSLYGGVSTDTQY
V gene: TRBV13; J gene: TRBJ1-1; CDR3 length: 15; CDR3 protein: ASSSPGQGVRNTEAF
V gene: TRBV6-1; J gene: TRBJ2-7; CDR3 length: 14; CDR3 protein: ASSEARTSGSDEQY
V gene: TRBV28; J gene: TRBJ2-1; CDR3 length: 13; CDR3 protein: ASSLDGVRRNEQF
V gene: TRBV28; J gene: TRBJ1-5; CDR3 length: 14; CDR3 protein: ASSLTSGSPNQPQH
V gene: TRBV11-2; J gene: TRBJ2-5; CDR3 length: 10; CDR3 protein: ASSLGLQAQY
V gene: TRBV7-8; J gene: TRBJ1-1; CDR3 length: 12; CDR3 protein: ASSLEWAGGRAF
V gene: TRBV7-2; J gene: TRBJ2-3; CDR3 length: 10; CDR3 protein: ASSFYGDTQY